This T cell receptor beta chain was sequenced in a study of blood T cell repertoires in COVID-19. Study details: Researchers got acute and convalescent COVID-19 samples from the United States, Italy and Spain. Sources were T cells, B-cell-depleted T cells, or PBMCs; the material itself was cDNA or gDNA.

The length of the CDR3 is 15 residues. Germline CDR1 is LNHDA and CDR2 is SQIVND (reference sequence). The V segment lost 7 bases and the J segment 2 bases; nucleotides outside the gene matches: 4. As processed by the authors: For nucleated cells, counts were estimated from reference gene primer amplification. Measured with immunoSEQ multiplex PCR; TCRdb has only the in-frame clones, and not every one. The V and J calls and clone size were taken over from that table, and D and trimming were inferred from the DNA. The profile covers 60,000 to 70,000 clones, with roughly 85% appearing a single time and roughly 24% taken by the ten largest.

The receptor's source is a man aged 45-65 years with acute or convalescent COVID-19. The specimen sequenced was peripheral blood. V is TRBV19 and J is TRBJ1-5; 11 positions match TRBD1. The DNA for the CDR3 is TGTGCCAGTACCCGGGACAGGGGGGGCAATCAGCCCCAGCATTTT. Translating gives CASTRDRGGNQPQHF.